This T cell receptor beta chain was retrieved from a study of cytomegalovirus exposure and HLA in healthy donors. The ends were cut back, 1 base at V and 5 bases at J, with 19 bases in the middle. Germline lookup yields CDR1 SGHDT and CDR2 YYEEEE. The CDR3 runs 17 residues. A multiplex PCR was run with 60 Vbeta primers and 13 Jbeta primers. The table came from immunoSEQ multiplex PCR; TCRdb's copy has only in-frame clones and leaves some out. Among approximately 75,000 clones, about 74% were seen once, and the ten largest hold 11%. The table lists this clone with a count of one. The source material was PBMCs. This receptor was taken from a woman aged 55-69 years in good health and CMV-seropositive. The V and J genes are TRBV5-6 and TRBJ1-5, with D hard to call. DNA of the CDR3: TGTGCCAGCAGCTTGTCCCTAACGGCGGCGGGAGATCAGCCCCAGCATTTT. This encodes CASSLSLTAAGDQPQHF.